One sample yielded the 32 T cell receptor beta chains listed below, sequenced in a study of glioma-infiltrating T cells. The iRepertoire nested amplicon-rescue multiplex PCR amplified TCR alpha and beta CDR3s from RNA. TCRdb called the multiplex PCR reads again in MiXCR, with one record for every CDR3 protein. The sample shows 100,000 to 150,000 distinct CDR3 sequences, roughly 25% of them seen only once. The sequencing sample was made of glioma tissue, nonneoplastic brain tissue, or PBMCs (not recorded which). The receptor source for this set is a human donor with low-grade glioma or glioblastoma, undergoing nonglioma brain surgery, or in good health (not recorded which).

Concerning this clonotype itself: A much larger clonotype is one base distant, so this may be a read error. The CDR3: CSARQLAYNEQLF. In nucleotides, the CDR3 is TGCAGTGCTAGGCAACTAGCGTACAATGAGCAGTTATTC. The chain couples TRBV20-1 to TRBJ2-1, with TRBD2 identical over 7 bases. This CDR3 comprises 13 residues. The germline CDR1 and CDR2 sequences are DFQATT and SNEGSKA (reference sequence).

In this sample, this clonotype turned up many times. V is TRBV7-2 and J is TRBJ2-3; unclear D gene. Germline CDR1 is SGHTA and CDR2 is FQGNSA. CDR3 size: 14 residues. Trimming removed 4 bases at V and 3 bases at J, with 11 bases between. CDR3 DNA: TGTGCCAGCAGCTCCCGATTGAGTACAGATACGCAGTATTTT. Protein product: CASSSRLSTDTQYF.

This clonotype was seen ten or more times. The CDR3 coding sequence is TGCAGCGTTGAGGTAGGAGAGACCCAGTACTTC. Protein product: CSVEVGETQYF. The rearrangement links TRBV29-1 to TRBJ2-5; no clear D. V lost 3 bases and J 4 bases, leaving 6 bases between the germline ends. Germline V gives CDR1 SQVTM, CDR2 ANQGSEA. This CDR3 contains 11 residues.

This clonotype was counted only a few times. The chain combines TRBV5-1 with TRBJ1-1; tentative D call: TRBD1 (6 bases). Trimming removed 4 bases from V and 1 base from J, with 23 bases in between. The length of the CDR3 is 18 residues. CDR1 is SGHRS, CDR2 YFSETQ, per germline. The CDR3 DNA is TGCGCCAGCAGCCTAACACAGGGATGGACGTTAGGGAACACTGAAGCTTTCTTT. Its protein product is CASSLTQGWTLGNTEAFF. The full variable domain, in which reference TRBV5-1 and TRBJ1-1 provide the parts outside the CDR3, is KAGVTQTPRYLIKTRGQQVTLSCSPISGHRSVSWYQQTPGQGLQFLFEYFSETQRNKGNFPGRFSGRQFSNSRSEMNVSTLELGDSALYLCASSLTQGWTLGNTEAFFGQGTRLTVV.

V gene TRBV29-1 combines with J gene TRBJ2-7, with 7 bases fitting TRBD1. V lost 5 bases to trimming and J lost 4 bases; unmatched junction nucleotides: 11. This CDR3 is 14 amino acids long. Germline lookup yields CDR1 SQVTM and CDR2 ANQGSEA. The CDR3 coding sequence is TGCAGCGTTATACCGGGACAGTCAATGTACGAGCAGTACTTC. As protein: CSVIPGQSMYEQYF.

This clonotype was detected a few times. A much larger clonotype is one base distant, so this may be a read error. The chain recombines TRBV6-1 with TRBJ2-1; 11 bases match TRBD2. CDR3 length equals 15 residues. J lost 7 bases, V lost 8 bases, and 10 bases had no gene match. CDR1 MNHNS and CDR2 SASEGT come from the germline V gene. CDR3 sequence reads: CASGTTSGNSNEQFF. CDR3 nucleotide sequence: TGTGCCAGCGGTACGACTAGCGGGAACTCAAATGAGCAGTTCTTC.

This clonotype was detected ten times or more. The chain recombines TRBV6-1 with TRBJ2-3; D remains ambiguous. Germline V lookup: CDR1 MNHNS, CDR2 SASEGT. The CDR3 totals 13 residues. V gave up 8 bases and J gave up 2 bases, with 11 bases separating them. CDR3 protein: CASSRTYTDTQYF. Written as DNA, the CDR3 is TGTGCCAGCTCTCGGACCTACACAGATACGCAGTATTTT.

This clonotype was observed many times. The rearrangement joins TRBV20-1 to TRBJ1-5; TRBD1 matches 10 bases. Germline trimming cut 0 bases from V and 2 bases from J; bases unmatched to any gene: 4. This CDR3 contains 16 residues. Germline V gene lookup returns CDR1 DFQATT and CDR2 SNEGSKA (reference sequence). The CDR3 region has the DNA TGCAGTGCTAGAGATCTCGGGACAGGGGGCAATCAGCCCCAGCATTTT. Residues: CSARDLGTGGNQPQHF.

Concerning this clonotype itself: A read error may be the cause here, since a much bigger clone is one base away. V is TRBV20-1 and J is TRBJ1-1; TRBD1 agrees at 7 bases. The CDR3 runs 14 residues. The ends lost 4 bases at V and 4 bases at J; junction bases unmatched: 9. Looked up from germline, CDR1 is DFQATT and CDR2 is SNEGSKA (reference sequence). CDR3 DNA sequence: TGCAGTGCTAAGCCGACAGGGATGAGCACTGAAGCTTTCTTT. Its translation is CSAKPTGMSTEAFF.

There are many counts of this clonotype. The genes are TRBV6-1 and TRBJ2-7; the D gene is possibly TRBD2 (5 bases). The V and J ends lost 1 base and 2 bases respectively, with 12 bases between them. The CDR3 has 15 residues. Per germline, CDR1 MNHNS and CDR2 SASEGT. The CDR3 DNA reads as TGTGCCAGCAGTGAAGGAAGGCTAGCAACCTACGAGCAGTACTTC. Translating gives CASSEGRLATYEQYF.

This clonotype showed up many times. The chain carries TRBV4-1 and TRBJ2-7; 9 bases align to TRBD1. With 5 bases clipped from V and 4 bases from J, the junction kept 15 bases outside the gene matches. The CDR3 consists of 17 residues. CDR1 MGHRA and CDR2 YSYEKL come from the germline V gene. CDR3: CASSVPGTGNREYEQYF. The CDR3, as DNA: TGCGCCAGCAGCGTGCCCGGGACAGGGAATCGGGAATACGAGCAGTACTTC.

In DNA, the CDR3 is TGTGCCAGCAGCCAAGATCAAGGGACAGGGGACACAGAGACCCAGTACTTC. It encodes CASSQDQGTGDTETQYF. The chain links TRBV3-1 to TRBJ2-5; 10 bases are a match to TRBD1. Germline lookup yields CDR1 LGHDT and CDR2 YNNKEL (reference sequence). This CDR3 comprises 17 residues. Unmatched junction bases numbered 8, after V lost 0 bases and J lost 4 bases.

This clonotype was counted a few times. The CDR3 protein is CASSPTGTSGTDTQYF. In nucleotides, the CDR3 is TGTGCCAGCTCACCTACCGGGACTAGCGGCACAGATACGCAGTATTTT. V is TRBV18 and J is TRBJ2-3; 10 bases are a match to TRBD2. The CDR3 runs 16 residues. J gave up 1 base and V 3 bases, and 4 bases lay outside the gene matches. Germline V CDR1 and CDR2: KGHSH, LQKENI.

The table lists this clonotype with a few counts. The CDR3 region is CASRDTSATYEQYF. Written as DNA, the CDR3 is TGTGCCAGCAGGGATACTAGCGCTACCTACGAGCAGTACTTC. The chain combines TRBV4-2 with TRBJ2-7; 7 bases are a match to TRBD2. J was trimmed by 2 bases and V by 6 bases; bases with no gene match: 7. The CDR3 covers 14 residues. CDR1 is LGHNA, CDR2 YNFKEQ, per germline.

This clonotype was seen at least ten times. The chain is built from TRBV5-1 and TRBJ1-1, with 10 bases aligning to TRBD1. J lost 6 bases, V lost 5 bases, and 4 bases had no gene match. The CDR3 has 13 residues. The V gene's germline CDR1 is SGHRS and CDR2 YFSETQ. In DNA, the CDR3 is TGCGCCAGCAGACCTGGACAGGGGGCTGAAGCTTTCTTT. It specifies CASRPGQGAEAFF.

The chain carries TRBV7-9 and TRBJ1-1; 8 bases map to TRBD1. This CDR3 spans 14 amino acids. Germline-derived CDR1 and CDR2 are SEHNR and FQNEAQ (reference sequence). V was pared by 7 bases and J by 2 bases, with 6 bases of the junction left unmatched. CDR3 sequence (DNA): TGTGCCAGCAAGGGGCAGGGGGCTAACACTGAAGCTTTCTTT. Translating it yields CASKGQGANTEAFF. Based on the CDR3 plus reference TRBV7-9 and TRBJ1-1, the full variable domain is DTGVSQNPRHKITKRGQNVTFRCDPISEHNRLYWYRQTLGQGPEFLTYFQNEAQLEKSRLLSDRFSAERPKGSFSTLEIQRTEQGDSAMYLCASKGQGANTEAFFGQGTRLTVV.

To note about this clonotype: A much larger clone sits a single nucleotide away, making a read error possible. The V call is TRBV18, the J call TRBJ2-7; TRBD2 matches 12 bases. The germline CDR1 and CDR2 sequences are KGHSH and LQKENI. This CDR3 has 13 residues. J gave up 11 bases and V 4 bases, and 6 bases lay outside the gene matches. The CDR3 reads CASSQTSGSEEYF. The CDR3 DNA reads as TGTGCCAGCTCACAGACTAGCGGGAGTGAGGAGTACTTC.

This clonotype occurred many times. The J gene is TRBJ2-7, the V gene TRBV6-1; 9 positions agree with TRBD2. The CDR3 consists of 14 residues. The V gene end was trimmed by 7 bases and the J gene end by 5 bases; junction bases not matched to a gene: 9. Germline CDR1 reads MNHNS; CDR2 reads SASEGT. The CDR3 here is CASKIAGDIHEQYF. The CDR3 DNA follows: TGTGCCAGCAAAATAGCGGGAGATATCCACGAGCAGTACTTC.

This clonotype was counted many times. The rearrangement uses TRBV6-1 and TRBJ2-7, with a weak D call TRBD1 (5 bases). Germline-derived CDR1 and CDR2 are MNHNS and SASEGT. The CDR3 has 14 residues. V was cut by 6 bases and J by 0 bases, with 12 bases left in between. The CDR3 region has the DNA TGTGCCAGCAGATTGACCGACAGCTCCTACGAGCAGTACTTC. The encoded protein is CASRLTDSSYEQYF.

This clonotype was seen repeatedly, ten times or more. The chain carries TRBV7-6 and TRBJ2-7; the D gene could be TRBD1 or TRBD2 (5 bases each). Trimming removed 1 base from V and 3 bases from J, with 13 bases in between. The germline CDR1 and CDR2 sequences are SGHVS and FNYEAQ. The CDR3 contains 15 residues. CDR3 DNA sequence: TGTGCCAGCAGCTTAGAAACGGGACGGGTCTACGAGCAGTACTTC. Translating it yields CASSLETGRVYEQYF.

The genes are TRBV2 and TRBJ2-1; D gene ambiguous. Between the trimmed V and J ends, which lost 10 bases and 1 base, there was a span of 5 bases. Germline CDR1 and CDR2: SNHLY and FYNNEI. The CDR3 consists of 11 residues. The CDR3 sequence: CANTSYNEQFF. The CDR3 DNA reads TGTGCCAACACTTCCTACAATGAGCAGTTCTTC.

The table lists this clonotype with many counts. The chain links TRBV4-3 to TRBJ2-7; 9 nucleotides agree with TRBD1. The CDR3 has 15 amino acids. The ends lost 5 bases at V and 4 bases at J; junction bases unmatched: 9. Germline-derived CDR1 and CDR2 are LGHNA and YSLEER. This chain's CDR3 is CASSATQGAEYEQYF. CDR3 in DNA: TGCGCCAGCAGCGCCACACAGGGGGCGGAATACGAGCAGTACTTC.

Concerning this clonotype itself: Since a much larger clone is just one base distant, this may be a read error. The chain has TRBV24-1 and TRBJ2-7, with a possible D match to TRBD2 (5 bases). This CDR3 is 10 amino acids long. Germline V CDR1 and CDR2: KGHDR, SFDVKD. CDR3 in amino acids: CVTSGPLQYF. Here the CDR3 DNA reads TGTGTCACCAGCGGCCCCTTGCAGTACTTC.

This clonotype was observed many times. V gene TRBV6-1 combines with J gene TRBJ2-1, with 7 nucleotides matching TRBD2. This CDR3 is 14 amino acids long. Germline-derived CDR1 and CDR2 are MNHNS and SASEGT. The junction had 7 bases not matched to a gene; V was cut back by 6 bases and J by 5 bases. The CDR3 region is CASSWRGLNNEQFF. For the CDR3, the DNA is TGTGCCAGCAGCTGGAGGGGACTAAACAATGAGCAGTTCTTC.

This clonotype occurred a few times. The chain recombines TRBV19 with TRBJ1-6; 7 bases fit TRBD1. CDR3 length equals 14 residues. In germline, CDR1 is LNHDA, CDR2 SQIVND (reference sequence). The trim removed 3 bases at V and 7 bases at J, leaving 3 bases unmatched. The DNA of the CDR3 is TGTGCCAGTAGTATGAACAGGGGAAATTCACCCCTCCACTTT. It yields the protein CASSMNRGNSPLHF.

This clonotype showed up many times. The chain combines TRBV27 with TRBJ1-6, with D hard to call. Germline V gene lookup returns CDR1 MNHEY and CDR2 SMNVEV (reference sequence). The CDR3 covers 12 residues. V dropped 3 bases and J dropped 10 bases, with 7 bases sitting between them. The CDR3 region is CASSFADSPLHF. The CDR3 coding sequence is TGTGCCAGCAGTTTTGCGGACTCACCCCTCCACTTT.

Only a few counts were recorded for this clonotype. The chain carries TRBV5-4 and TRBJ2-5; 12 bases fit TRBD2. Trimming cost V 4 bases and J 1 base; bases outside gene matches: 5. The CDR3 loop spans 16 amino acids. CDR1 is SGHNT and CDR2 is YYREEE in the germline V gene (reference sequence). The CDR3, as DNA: TGTGCCAGCAGCACCGGGACTAGCGGGCTCCAAGAGACCCAGTACTTC. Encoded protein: CASSTGTSGLQETQYF.

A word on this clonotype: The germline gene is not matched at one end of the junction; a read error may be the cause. The CDR3 nucleotides read TGTGCCAGCAGCTTATCGGTCGGAATAGCCAAAAACACTCAGTACTTC. It codes for CASSLSVGIAKNTQYF. This chain uses TRBV7-9 with TRBJ2-4, with D unresolved. There are 16 residues in the CDR3. The germline V gene has CDR1 SEHNR and CDR2 FQNEAQ (reference sequence).

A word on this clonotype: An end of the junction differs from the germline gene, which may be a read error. In DNA form, the CDR3 reads TGCCGTGCTCGCGCCCGGCCCCCTGCGCCGTTCTTC. The encoded protein is CRARARPPAPFF. This chain uses TRBV20-1 with TRBJ2-1; D uncertain. From germline, CDR1 is DFQATT and CDR2 SNEGSKA (reference sequence). The CDR3 length is 12 residues.

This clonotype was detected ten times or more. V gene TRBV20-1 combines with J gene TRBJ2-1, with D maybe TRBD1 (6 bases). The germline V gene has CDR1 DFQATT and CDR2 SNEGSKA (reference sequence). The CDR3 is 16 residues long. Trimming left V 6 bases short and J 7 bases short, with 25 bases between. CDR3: CSAASTGGSPGNEQFF. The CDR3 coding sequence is TGCAGTGCCGCGTCAACTGGGGGCAGCCCGGGGAATGAGCAGTTCTTC.

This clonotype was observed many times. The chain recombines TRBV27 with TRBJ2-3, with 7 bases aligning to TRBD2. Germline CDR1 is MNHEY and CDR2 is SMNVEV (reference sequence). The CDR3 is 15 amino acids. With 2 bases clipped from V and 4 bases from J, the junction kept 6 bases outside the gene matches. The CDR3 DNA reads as TGTGCCAGCAGTTTAACGGGAGGAAGGGCAGATACGCAGTATTTT. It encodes CASSLTGGRADTQYF.

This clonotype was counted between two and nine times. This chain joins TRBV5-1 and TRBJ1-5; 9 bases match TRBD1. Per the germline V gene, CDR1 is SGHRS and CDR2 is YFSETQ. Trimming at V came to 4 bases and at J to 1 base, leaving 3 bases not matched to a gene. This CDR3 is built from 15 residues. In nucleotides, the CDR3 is TGCGCCAGCAGCATGGACAGGGGAAGCAATCAGCCCCAGCATTTT. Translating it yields CASSMDRGSNQPQHF.